This TCR beta chain was recorded in a study of a mutant IDH1 vaccine in newly diagnosed glioma (dated by TCRdb to about 2021). For context, the study as a whole: Of the approximately 30 treated patients, around 62% were male and around 40% were female, and the mean age was 40.4 years. Peripheral blood samples were drawn at six visits, namely V03 (baseline), V05, V07, V10, V12 and V13. Before enrollment, patients had received standard therapy of radiotherapy alone, temozolomide alone, or radiochemotherapy with temozolomide; most received the combination. Longitudinal TCRB deep sequencing was performed for about 25 treated patients wherever samples were available for exploratory analyses. Overall results and qualifications from the work: Immune responses induced by the vaccine were seen in approximately 93% of patients across multiple MHC alleles. Pseudoprogression seemed to be unrelated to changes in the top peripheral T cell clonotypes found by TCRB sequencing. The authors stated that sample limitations prevented analyses of patient blood samples from being reproduced. PBMC samples for TCRB deep sequencing were selected based on availability.

Remarks on this clone: Its antigen target is currently unknown. No base quality values were provided; no much bigger clone lies one nucleotide off.

The library came from the immunoSEQ multiplex PCR assay. Following the manufacturer's protocol, the hsTCRB Kit was used to amplify rearranged TCR beta chain sequences. Sequencing of TCRB libraries was carried out on an Illumina MiSeq. As for the original processing: Demultiplexing, trimming and gene mapping were performed with the kit vendor's proprietary platform. TCRdb holds this immuneACCESS table with in-frame rearrangements only. Some clones are missing; in checked studies, unresolved V genes explain under half, and the rest has no known cause. V and J calls and clone size are given by that table; D and trimming were obtained from the DNA. Across this sample there are about 68,000 clones, with 60% to 85% seen only once. The top ten clones comprise 8.2% of the sample. The time point label on this specimen signifies: baseline, week 1 (first vaccination visit). The sample's treatment or condition label is to be understood as: pre-vaccination baseline after standard-of-care therapy. Newly diagnosed WHO grade 3 or 4 IDH1-mutant astrocytomas showing loss of nuclear ATRX were present in the donors. The samples were drawn from NOA16, a multicentre, single-arm, open-label phase I trial in Germany that tested a mutant IDH1 peptide vaccine in humans for the first time. Visit V03 blood draws served as the baseline sample for immunogenicity testing. Genomic DNA for TCRB sequencing was extracted from EDTA blood using the DNeasy Blood and Tissue Kit.

The receptor was derived from a man in his forties or fifties with glioma. The sequencing used PBMCs, collected from a glioma patient treated with radiotherapy, temozolomide or both.

The base sequence is TGCGCCAGCAGCTTTGGACGGGATGAGCAGTTCTTC. The resulting protein is CASSFGRDEQFF. The chain employs TRBV5-1 and TRBJ2-1, with the D gene uncertain. Via the germline V gene, CDR1 is SGHRS and CDR2 YFSETQ. Trimming costs V 2 bases and J 8 bases, and their ends lie 8 bases apart. Measured from the cysteine to the phenylalanine, the CDR3 is 12 residues long. The DNA shown is the 36-base CDR3, in frame from base 1.